The entry below describes one T cell receptor (beta chain). The sample originates from a study of T-cell memory formation after mild COVID-19. The CDR3 loop spans 13 amino acids. Germline lookup yields CDR1 MGHRA and CDR2 YSYEKL. V was cut by 2 bases and J by 5 bases, with 9 bases left in between. One entry per CDR3 protein results from TCRdb running MiXCR on the 5' RACE reads. The sample has about 450,000 distinct CDR3 sequences; more than 20% are singletons. The receptor's source is an adult woman who had mild COVID-19 (a few samples of this study predate the infection). Cell type and time point are not known. The J gene is TRBJ2-5, the V gene TRBV4-1; D gene uncertain. Specimen: PBMCs or a T cell subset sorted from them (not recorded which). As DNA, the CDR3 is TGCGCCAGCAGCCAATTCTCGAGGGAGACCCAGTACTTC. This gives the protein CASSQFSRETQYF.